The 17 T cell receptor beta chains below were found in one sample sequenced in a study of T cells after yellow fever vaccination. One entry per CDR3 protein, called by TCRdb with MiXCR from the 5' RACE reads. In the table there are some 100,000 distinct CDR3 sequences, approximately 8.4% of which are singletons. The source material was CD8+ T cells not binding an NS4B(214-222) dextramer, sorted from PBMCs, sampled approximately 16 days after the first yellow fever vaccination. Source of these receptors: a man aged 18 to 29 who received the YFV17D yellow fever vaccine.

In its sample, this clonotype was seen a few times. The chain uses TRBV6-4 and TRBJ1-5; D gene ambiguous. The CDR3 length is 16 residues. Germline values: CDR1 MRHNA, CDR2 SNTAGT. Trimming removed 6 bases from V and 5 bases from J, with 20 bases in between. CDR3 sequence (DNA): TGTGCCAGCAGCGATAACAACGGGTGGGTAGATCAGCCCCAGCATTTT. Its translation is CASSDNNGWVDQPQHF.

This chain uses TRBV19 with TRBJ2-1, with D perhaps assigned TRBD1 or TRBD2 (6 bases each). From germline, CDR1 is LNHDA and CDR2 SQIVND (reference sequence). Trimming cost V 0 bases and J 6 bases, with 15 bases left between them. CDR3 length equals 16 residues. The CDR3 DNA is TGTGCCAGTAGTATAGATCGAGGGGGGCCAGGCAATGAGCAGTTCTTC. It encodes CASSIDRGGPGNEQFF. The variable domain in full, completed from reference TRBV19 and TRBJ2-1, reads DGGITQSPKYLFRKEGQNVTLSCEQNLNHDAMYWYRQDPGQGLRLIYYSQIVNDFQKGDIAEGYSVSREKKESFPLTVTSAQKNPTAFYLCASSIDRGGPGNEQFFGPGTRLTVL.

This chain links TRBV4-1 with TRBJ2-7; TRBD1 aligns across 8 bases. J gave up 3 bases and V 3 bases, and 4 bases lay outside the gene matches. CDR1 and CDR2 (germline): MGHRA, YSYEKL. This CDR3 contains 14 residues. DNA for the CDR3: TGCGCCAGCAGCCAGACAGGGGCTCGCTACGAGCAGTACTTC. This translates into CASSQTGARYEQYF.

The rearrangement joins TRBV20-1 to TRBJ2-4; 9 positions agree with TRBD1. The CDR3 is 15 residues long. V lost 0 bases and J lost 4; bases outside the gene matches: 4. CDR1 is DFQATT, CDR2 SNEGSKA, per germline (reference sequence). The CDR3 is CSARDVGQGKNIQYF. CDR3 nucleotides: TGCAGTGCTAGAGATGTGGGACAGGGAAAAAACATTCAGTACTTC.

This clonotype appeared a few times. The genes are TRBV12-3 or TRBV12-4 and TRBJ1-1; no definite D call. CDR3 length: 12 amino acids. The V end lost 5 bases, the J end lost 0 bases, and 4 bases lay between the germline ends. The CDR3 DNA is TGTGCCAGCAGTGTTATGAACACTGAAGCTTTCTTT. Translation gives CASSVMNTEAFF.

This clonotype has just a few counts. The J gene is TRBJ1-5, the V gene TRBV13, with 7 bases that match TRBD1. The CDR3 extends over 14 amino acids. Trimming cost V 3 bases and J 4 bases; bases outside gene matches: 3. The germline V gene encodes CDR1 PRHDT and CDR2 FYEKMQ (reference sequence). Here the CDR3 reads CASSLRGLNQPQHF. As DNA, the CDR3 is TGTGCCAGCAGCTTGAGGGGGCTTAATCAGCCCCAGCATTTT.

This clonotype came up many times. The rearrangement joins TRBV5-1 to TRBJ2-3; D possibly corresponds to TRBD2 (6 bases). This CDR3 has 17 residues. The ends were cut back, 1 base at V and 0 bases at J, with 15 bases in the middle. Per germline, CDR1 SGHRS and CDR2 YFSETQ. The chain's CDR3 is CASSLFSLAGSTDTQYF. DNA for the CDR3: TGCGCCAGCAGCTTGTTTTCCCTGGCGGGGAGCACAGATACGCAGTATTTT.

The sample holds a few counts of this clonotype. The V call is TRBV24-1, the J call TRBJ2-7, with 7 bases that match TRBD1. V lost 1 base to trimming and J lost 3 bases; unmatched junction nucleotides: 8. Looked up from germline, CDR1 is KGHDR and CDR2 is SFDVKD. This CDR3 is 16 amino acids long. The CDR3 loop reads CATSDFATGTHYEQYF. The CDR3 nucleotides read TGTGCCACCAGTGATTTTGCGACAGGGACCCACTACGAGCAGTACTTC.

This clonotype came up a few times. The CDR3 sequence is CASSLTGTIYEQYF. CDR3 nucleotides: TGTGCCAGCAGTCTTACCGGGACTATCTACGAGCAGTACTTC. The gene calls are TRBV12-3 or TRBV12-4 and TRBJ2-7, with 7 bases aligning to TRBD2. CDR3 length: 14 residues. V lost 5 bases, J lost 3 bases, and 7 bases stayed unmatched.

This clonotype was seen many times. CDR3 sequence: CAWATRGTPSTDTQYF. CDR3 DNA: TGTGCCTGGGCGACTAGAGGGACCCCTAGCACAGATACGCAGTATTTT. The chain uses TRBV30 and TRBJ2-3; maybe TRBD2 (6 bases). Germline CDR1 is GTSNPN and CDR2 is SVGIG (reference sequence). Trimming removed 5 bases from V and 0 bases from J, with 18 bases in between. CDR3 length: 16 residues.

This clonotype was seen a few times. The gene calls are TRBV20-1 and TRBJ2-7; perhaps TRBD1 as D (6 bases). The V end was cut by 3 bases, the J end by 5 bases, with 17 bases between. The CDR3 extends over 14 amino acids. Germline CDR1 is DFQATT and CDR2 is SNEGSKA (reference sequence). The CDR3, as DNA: TGCAGTGCTAGTAGTTGGCGAACAGGGAACGAGCAGTACGTC. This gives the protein CSASSWRTGNEQYV.

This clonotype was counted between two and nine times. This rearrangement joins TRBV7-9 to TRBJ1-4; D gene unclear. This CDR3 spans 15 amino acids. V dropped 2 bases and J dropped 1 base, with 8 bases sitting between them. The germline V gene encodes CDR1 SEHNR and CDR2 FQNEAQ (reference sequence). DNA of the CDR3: TGTGCCAGCAGCTTATACGGGGAAACTAATGAAAAACTGTTTTTT. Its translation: CASSLYGETNEKLFF.

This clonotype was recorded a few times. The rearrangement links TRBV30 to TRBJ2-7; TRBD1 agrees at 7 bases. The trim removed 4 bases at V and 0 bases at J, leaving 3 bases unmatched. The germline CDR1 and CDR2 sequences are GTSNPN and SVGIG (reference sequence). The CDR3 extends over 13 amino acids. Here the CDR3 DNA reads TGTGCCTGGACGACAGGGAACTCCTACGAGCAGTACTTC. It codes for CAWTTGNSYEQYF.

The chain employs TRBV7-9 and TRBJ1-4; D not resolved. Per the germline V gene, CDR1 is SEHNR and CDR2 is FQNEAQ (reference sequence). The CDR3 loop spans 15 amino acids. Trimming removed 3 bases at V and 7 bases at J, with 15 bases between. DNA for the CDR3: TGTGCCAGCAGCTTGCCGGGAGAGTGGGGTGAAAAACTGTTTTTT. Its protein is CASSLPGEWGEKLFF.

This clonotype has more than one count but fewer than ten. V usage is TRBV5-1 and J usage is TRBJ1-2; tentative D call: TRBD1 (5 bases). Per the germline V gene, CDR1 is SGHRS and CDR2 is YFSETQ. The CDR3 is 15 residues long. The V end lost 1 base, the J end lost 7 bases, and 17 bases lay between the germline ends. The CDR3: CASSLSGRAVRGYTF. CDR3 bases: TGCGCCAGCAGCTTGTCGGGACGGGCAGTGCGTGGCTACACCTTC.

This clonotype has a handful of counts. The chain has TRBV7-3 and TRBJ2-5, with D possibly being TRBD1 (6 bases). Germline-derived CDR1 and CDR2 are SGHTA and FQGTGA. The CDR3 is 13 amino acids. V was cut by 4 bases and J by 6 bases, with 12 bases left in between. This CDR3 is CASSSGATKTQYF. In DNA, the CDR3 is TGTGCCAGCAGCTCAGGGGCAACAAAGACCCAGTACTTC.

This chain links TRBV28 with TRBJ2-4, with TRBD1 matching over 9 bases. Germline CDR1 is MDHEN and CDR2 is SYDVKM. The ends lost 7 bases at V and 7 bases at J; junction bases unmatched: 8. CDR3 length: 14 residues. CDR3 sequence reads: CASTLGQGGNIQYF. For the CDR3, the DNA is TGTGCCAGCACCCTGGGACAGGGAGGGAACATTCAGTACTTC.